This is a list of T cell receptor beta chains from one sample in a study of OX40 agonist ivuxolimab in advanced cancers. Clones were sequenced by immunoSEQ multiplex PCR, and TCRdb holds only the in-frame ones, with some missing. In the table there are tens of thousands of clones, about 91% of which are singletons. The sample in question was CD4+ or CD8+ T cells sorted from blood, obtained in a trial of the OX40 agonist ivuxolimab. Source of these receptors: an adult with an advanced solid tumor such as melanoma, head and neck, liver or kidney cancer. The CDR3 runs from the conserved cysteine through the conserved F or W.

v_call cdr3_aa
TRBV27 CASSSVAGVADTQYF
TRBV19 CASSLQGGRTEAFF
TRBV7-6 CASSLIGGFDSRTGEQYF
TRBV2 CASSEARRLTGELFF
TRBV19 CASIARGRTTNTGELFF
TRBV4-3 CASSPLASVTYEQYF
TRBV6-1 CASSALAPTSGIYEQYF
TRBV7-2 CASSLGVNEQYF
TRBV18 CASSGTGDYEQYF
TRBV19 CASSMGVSSYNEQFF
TRBV5-1 CASSFRNEQFF
TRBV7-9 CASSPAGAAYNEQFF
TRBV28 CASSFGSGSYEQYF
TRBV19 CASSISGTNTGELFF
TRBV28 CASSPGRSGSDEQFF
TRBV6-5 CASSDSGRSNEQFF
TRBV5-1 CASSPGIGAYEQYF
TRBV9 CASSAGTSTDTQYF
TRBV7-9 CASSSTGGSEKLFF
TRBV19 CASSVAAYSYEQYF
TRBV5-1 CASSLETGGNEQFF
TRBV19 CASSIQLEAFF
TRBV15 CATSTEEMASGSSYEQYF
TRBV5-8 CASSWRVGELFF